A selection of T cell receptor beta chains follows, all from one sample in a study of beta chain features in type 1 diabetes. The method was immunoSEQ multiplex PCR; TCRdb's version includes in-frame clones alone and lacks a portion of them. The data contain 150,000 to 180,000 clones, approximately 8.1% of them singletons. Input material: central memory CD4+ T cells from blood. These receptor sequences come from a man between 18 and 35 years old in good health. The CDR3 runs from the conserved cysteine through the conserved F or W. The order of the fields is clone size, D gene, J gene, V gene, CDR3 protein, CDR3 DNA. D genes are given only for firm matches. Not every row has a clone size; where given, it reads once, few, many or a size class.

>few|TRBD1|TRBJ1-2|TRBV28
CASSFRGGYTF
TGTGCCAGCAGCTTCAGGGGGGGCTACACCTTC
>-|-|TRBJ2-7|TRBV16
CASSQQGFEQYF
TGTGCCAGCAGCCAGCAGGGGTTCGAGCAGTACTTC
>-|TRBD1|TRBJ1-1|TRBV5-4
CASRAMTGSRARDTEAFF
TGTGCCAGCAGGGCGATGACAGGGAGCCGCGCGAGGGACACTGAAGCTTTCTTT
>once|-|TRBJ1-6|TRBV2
CASSEEGGPLHF
TGTGCCAGCAGTGAAGAAGGGGGACCCCTCCACTTT
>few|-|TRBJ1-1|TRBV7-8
CASSLLTGVGSNTEAFF
TGTGCCAGCAGCTTACTCACAGGCGTAGGTTCGAACACTGAAGCTTTCTTT
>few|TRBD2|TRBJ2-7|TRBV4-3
CASSHLGGGEQYF
TGCGCCAGCAGCCATCTAGGCGGGGGAGAGCAGTACTTC
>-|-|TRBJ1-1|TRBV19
CASYTPGAHTEAFF
TGTGCCAGTTACACTCCAGGGGCGCATACTGAAGCTTTCTTT
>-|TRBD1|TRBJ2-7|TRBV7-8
CASSLKSWGQGSVEQYF
TGTGCCAGCAGCTTAAAGTCCTGGGGACAGGGATCCGTCGAGCAGTACTTC
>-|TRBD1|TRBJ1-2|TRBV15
CATSRDQQGASGGYTF
TGTGCCACCAGCAGAGATCAACAGGGGGCGTCGGGGGGCTACACCTTC
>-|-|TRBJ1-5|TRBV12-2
CASRLRDRGEDQPQHF
TGTGCAAGTCGCTTACGGGACAGGGGTGAGGATCAGCCCCAGCATTTT
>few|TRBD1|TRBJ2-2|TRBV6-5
CASSYSAGQDPGELFF
TGTGCCAGCAGTTACTCGGCAGGACAGGATCCCGGGGAGCTGTTTTTT
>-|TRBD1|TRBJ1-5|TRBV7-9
CASSETGGGNQPQHF
TGTGCCAGCAGCGAAACAGGGGGAGGCAATCAGCCCCAGCATTTT
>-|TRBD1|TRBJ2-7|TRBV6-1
CASSDPRSQKGAHEQYF
TGTGCCAGCAGTGACCCGCGGAGTCAAAAGGGGGCCCACGAGCAGTACTTC
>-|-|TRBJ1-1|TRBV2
CASVQGLLNTEAFF
TGTGCCAGCGTTCAGGGGCTATTGAACACTGAAGCTTTCTTT
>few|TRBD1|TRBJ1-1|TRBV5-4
CASSLEVDRGTEAFF
TGTGCCAGCAGCTTGGAAGTGGACAGGGGCACTGAAGCTTTCTTT
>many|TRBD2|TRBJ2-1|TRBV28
CASSLEAGGEQFF
TGTGCCAGCAGTTTGGAGGCGGGGGGAGAGCAGTTCTTC
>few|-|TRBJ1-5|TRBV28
CASSLNQPQHF
TGTGCCAGCAGTCTAAATCAGCCCCAGCATTTT
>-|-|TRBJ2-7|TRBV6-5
CASRYDRETYEQYF
TGTGCCAGCAGATACGACCGGGAGACCTACGAGCAGTACTTC
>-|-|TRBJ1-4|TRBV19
CASTPREFPGEKLFF
TGTGCCAGTACCCCGCGGGAGTTCCCGGGGGAAAAACTGTTTTTT
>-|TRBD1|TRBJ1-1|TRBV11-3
CASSFNRGTEAFF
TGTGCCAGCAGCTTCAACAGGGGCACTGAAGCTTTCTTT
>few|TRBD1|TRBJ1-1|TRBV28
CASRGQGWNTEAFF
TGTGCCAGCAGGGGACAGGGCTGGAACACTGAAGCTTTCTTT
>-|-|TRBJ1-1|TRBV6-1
CASSEYGGAGTEAFF
TGTGCCAGCAGTGAATATGGGGGGGCAGGTACTGAAGCTTTCTTT
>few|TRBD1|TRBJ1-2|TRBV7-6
CASSLATAGGHRGYTF
TGTGCCAGCAGCTTAGCGACGGCAGGGGGTCATCGAGGCTACACCTTC
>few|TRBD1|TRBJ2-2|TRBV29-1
CSVVVTGLFGELFF
TGCAGCGTTGTCGTGACAGGGTTATTCGGGGAGCTGTTTTTT
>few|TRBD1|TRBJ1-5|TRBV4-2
CASSQGQGAYQPQHF
TGTGCCAGCAGCCAAGGACAGGGGGCATATCAGCCCCAGCATTTT
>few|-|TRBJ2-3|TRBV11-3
CASSLGGDTQYF
TGTGCCAGCAGCTTAGGAGGAGATACGCAGTATTTT
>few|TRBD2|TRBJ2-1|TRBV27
CASSLSRRTSGYNEQFF
TGTGCCAGCAGTTTATCGCGGCGGACTAGCGGGTACAATGAGCAGTTCTTC